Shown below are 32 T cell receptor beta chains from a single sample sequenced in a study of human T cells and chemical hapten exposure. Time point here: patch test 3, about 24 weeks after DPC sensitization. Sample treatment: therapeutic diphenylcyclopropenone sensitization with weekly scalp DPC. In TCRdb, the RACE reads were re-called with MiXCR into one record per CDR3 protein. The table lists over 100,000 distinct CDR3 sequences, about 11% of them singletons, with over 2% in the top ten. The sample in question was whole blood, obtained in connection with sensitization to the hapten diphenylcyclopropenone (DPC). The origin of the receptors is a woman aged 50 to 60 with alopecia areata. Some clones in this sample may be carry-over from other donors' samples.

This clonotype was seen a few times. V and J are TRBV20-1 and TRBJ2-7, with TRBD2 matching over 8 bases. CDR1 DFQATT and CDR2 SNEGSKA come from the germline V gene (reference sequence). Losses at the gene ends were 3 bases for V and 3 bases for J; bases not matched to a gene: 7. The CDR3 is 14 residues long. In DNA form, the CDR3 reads TGCAGTGCTAGGGATAGCGGGACCCTCTACGAGCAGTACTTC. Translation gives CSARDSGTLYEQYF.

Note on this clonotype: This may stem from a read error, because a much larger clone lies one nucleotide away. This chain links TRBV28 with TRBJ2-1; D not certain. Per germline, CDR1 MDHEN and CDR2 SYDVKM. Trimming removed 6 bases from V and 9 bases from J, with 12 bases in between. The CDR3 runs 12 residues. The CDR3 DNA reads TGTGCCAGCAGCAGCCCTACCAGTGAGCAGTTCTTC. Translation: CASSSPTSEQFF.

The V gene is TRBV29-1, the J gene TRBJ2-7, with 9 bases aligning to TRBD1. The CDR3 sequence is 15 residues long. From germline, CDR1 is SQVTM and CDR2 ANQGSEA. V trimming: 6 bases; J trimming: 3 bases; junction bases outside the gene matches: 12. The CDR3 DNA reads TGCAGCGTGAGAACCGGGACAGGGCCCTTCTACGAGCAGTACTTC. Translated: CSVRTGTGPFYEQYF.

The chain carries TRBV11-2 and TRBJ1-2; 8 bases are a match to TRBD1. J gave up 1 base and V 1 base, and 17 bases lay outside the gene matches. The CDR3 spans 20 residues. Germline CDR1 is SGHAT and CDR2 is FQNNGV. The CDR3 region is CASSLGGAGQGAVFNYGYTF. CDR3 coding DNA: TGTGCCAGCAGCTTAGGAGGTGCAGGGCAGGGGGCGGTCTTTAACTATGGCTACACCTTC.

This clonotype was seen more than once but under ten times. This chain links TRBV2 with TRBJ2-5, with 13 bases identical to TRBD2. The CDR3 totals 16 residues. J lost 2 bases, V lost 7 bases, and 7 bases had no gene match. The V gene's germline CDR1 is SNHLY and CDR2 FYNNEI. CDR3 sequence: CASILTSGGLQETQYF. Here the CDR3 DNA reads TGTGCCAGCATTCTGACTAGCGGGGGGCTACAAGAGACCCAGTACTTC.

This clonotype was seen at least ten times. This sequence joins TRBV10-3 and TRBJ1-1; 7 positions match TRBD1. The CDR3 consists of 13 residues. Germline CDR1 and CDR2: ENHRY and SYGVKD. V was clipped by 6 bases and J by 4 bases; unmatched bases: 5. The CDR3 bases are TGTGCCATCAGCCCGACAGGGTCCACTGAAGCTTTCTTT. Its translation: CAISPTGSTEAFF.

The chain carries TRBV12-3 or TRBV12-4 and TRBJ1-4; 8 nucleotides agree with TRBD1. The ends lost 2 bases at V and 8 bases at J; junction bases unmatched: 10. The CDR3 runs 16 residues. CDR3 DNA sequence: TGTGCCAGCAGTTTAACCCAGGGGGCAACTAGCGAAAAACTGTTTTTT. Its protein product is CASSLTQGATSEKLFF.

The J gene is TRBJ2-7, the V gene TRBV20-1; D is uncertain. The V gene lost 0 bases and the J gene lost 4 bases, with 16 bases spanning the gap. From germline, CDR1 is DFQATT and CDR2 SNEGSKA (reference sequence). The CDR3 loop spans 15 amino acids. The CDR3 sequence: CSARDGRHVGYEQYF. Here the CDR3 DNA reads TGCAGTGCTAGAGATGGACGCCATGTGGGGTACGAGCAGTACTTC.

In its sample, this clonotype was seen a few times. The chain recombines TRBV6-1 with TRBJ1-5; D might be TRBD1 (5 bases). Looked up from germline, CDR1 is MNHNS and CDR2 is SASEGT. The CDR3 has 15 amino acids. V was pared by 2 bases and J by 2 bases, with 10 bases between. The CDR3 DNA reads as TGTGCCAGCAGTGAAATGGACAACCGCAATCAGCCCCAGCATTTT. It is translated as CASSEMDNRNQPQHF.

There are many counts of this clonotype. CDR3 sequence: CASSLNPGQGTHNEQFF. The CDR3 region has the DNA TGTGCCAGCAGTCTGAATCCGGGACAGGGTACCCACAATGAGCAGTTCTTC. This chain connects TRBV12-3 or TRBV12-4 to TRBJ2-1; 9 bases are a match to TRBD1. The trim removed 5 bases at V and 5 bases at J, leaving 13 bases unmatched. The CDR3 extends over 17 amino acids.

The CDR3 here is CASSISGLLNEQFF. The CDR3 DNA reads as TGTGCCAGTAGTATATCGGGACTTCTCAATGAGCAGTTCTTC. The gene calls are TRBV19 and TRBJ2-1, with D possibly being TRBD2 (6 bases). Trimming stripped 2 bases from V and 6 bases from J, with 11 bases between. Germline V gives CDR1 LNHDA, CDR2 SQIVND (reference sequence). CDR3 length: 14 amino acids.

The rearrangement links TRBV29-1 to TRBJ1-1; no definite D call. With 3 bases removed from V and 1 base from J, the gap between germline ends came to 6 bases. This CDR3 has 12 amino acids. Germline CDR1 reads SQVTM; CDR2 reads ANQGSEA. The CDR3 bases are TGCAGCGTTGATGGCGGGAACACTGAAGCTTTCTTT. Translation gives CSVDGGNTEAFF.

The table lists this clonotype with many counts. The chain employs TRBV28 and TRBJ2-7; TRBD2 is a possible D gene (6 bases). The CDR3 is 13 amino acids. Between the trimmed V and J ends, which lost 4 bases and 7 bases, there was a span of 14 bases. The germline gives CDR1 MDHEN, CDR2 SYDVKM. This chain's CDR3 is CASSYRQAGEQYF. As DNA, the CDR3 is TGTGCCAGCAGTTACCGTCAGGCGGGGGAGCAGTACTTC. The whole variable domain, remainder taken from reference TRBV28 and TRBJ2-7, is DVKVTQSSRYLVKRTGEKVFLECVQDMDHENMFWYRQDPGLGLRLIYFSYDVKMKEKGDIPEGYSVSREKKERFSLILESASTNQTSMYLCASSYRQAGEQYFGPGTRLTVT.

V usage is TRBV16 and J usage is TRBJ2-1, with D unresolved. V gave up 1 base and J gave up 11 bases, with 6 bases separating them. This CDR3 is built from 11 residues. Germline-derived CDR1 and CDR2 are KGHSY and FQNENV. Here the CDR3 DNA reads TGTGCCAGCAGCCAATTTGAGAAGCAGTTCTTC. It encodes CASSQFEKQFF. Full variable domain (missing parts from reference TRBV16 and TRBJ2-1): GEEVAQTPKHLVRGEGQKAKLYCAPIKGHSYVFWYQQVLKNEFKFLISFQNENVFDETGMPKERFSAKCLPNSPCSLEIQATKLEDSAVYFCASSQFEKQFFGPGTRLTVL.

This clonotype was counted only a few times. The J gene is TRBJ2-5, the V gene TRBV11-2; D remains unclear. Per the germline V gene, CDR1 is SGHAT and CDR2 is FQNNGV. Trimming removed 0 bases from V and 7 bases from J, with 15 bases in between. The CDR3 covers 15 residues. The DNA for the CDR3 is TGTGCCAGCAGCTTAGATCCCGGATCTAGTACGACCCAGTACTTC. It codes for CASSLDPGSSTTQYF.

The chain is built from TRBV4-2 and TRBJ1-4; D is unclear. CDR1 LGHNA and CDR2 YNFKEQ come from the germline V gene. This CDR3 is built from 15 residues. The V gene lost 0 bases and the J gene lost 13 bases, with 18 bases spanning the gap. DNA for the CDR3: TGTGCCAGCAGCCAAGATTTCGGTGCTGAGAAAGGACTGTTTTTT. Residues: CASSQDFGAEKGLFF.

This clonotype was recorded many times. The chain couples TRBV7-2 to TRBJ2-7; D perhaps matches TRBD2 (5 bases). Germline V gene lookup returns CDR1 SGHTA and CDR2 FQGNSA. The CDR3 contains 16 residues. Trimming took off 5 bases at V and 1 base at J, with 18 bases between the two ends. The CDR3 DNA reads TGTGCCAGCAGCATTGGGAGTGGAACGGGGTCCTACGAGCAGTACTTC. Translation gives CASSIGSGTGSYEQYF.

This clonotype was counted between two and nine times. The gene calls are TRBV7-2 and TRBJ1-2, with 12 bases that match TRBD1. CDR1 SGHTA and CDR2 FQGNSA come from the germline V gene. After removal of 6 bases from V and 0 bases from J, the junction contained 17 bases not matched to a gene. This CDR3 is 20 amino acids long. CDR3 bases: TGTGCCAGCAGTTCACCGGGACAGGGGGCTCCAGTACCCTCTAACTATGGCTACACCTTC. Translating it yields CASSSPGQGAPVPSNYGYTF. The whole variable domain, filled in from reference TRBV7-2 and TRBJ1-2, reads GAGVSQSPSNKVTEKGKDVELRCDPISGHTALYWYRQSLGQGLEFLIYFQGNSAPDKSGLPSDRFSAERTGGSVSTLTIQRTQQEDSAVYLCASSSPGQGAPVPSNYGYTFGSGTRLTVV.

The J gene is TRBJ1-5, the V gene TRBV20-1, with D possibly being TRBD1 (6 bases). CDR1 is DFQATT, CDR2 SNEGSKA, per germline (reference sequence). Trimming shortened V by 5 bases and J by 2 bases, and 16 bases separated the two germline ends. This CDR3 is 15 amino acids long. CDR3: CSAPTGLGGNQPQHF. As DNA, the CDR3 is TGCAGTGCTCCCACAGGGCTTGGGGGCAATCAGCCCCAGCATTTT.

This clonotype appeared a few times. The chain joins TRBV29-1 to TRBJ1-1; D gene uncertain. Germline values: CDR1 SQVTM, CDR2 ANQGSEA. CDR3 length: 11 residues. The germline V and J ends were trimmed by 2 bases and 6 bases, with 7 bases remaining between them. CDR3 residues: CSVESSSEAFF. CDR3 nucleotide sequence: TGCAGCGTTGAAAGTTCTTCTGAAGCTTTCTTT.

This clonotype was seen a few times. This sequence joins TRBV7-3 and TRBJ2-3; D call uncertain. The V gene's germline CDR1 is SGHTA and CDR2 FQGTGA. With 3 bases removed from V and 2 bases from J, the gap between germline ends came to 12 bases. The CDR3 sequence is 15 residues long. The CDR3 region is CASSFAGGPTDTQYF. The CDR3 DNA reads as TGTGCCAGCAGCTTTGCAGGCGGCCCCACAGATACGCAGTATTTT.

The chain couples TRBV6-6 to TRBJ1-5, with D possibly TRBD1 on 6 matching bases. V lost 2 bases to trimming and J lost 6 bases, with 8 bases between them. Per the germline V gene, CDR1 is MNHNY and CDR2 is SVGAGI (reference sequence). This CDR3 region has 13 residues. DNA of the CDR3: TGTGCCAGCAGTTACCCGGGGGCTCAGCCCCAGCATTTT. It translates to CASSYPGAQPQHF.

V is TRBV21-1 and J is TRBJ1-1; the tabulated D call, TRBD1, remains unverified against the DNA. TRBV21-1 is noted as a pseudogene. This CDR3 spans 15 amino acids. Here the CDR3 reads CASSKAEGKATEAFF. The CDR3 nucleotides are TGTGCCAGCAGCAAAGCGGAGGGGAAGGCCACTGAAGCTTTCTTT.

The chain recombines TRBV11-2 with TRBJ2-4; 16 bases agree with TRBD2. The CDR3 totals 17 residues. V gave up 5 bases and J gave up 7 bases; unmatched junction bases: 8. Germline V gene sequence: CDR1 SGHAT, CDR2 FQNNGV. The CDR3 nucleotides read TGTGCCAGCAGCACGGGACTAGCGGGAGGGCCGCGGAACATTCAGTACTTC. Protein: CASSTGLAGGPRNIQYF.

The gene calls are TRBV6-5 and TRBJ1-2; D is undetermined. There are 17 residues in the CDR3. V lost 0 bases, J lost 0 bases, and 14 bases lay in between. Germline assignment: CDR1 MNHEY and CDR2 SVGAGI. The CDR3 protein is CASSYSRVERTNYGYTF. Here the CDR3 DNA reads TGTGCCAGCAGTTACTCGAGAGTGGAGCGGACTAACTATGGCTACACCTTC.

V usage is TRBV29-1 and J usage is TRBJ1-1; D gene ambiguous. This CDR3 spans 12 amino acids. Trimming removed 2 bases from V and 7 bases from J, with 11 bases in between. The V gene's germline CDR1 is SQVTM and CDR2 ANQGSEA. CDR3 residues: CSVEWRSLEAFF. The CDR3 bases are TGCAGCGTTGAATGGCGTTCCCTTGAAGCTTTCTTT.

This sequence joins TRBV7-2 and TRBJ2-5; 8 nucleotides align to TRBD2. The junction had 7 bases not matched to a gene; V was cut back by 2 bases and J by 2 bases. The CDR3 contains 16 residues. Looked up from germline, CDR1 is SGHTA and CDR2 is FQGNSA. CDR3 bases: TGTGCCAGCAGCTTACACCTTACTAGCGGACAAGAGACCCAGTACTTC. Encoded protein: CASSLHLTSGQETQYF.

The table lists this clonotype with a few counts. The CDR3 DNA reads TGTGCCAGCAGTCCTACAGCGGTAGAGCCCCAGCATTTT. Translated, it gives CASSPTAVEPQHF. This chain connects TRBV12-3 or TRBV12-4 to TRBJ1-5; D gene uncertain. The CDR3 covers 13 residues. V was cut by 5 bases and J by 8 bases, with 13 bases left in between.

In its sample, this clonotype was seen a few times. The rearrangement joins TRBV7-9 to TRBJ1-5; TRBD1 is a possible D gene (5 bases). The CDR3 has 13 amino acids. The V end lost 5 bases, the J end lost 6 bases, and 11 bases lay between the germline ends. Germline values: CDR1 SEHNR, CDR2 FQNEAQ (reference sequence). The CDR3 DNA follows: TGTGCCAGCAGCGGGACGACCCTTCAGCCCCAGCATTTT. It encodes CASSGTTLQPQHF.

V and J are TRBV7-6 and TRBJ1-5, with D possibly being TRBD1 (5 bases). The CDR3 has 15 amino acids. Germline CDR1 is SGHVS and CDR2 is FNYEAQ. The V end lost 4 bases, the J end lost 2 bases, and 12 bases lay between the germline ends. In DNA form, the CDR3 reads TGTGCCAGCAGCTGGGCCACGGGGGGCAATCAGCCCCAGCATTTT. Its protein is CASSWATGGNQPQHF.

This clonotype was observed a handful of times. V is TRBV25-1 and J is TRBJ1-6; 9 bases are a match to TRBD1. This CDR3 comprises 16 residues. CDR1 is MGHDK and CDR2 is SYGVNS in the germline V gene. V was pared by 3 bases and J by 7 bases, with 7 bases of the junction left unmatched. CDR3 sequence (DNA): TGTGCCAGCAGTGATCAACAGGGGGCAGGGAATTCACCCCTCCACTTT. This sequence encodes CASSDQQGAGNSPLHF. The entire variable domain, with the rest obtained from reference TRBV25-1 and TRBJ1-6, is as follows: EADIYQTPRYLVIGTGKKITLECSQTMGHDKMYWYQQDPGMELHLIHYSYGVNSTEKGDLSSESTVSRIRTEHFPLTLESARPSHTSQYLCASSDQQGAGNSPLHFGNGTRLTVT.

As DNA, the CDR3 is TGTGCCAGCAGTGTGTCCGGGACATGGAGCTCCTATAATTCACCCCTCCACTTT. Residues: CASSVSGTWSSYNSPLHF. The V call is TRBV6-1, the J call TRBJ1-6; D possibly corresponds to TRBD1 (6 bases). CDR1 and CDR2 (germline): MNHNS, SASEGT. V lost 4 bases and J lost 0, with 16 bases in between. The CDR3 covers 18 residues.